These T cell receptor beta chains were read from a single sample in a study of blood T cell repertoires in COVID-19. Only in-frame clones appear in the TCRdb table, and some are missing; sequencing was by immunoSEQ multiplex PCR. The table has hundreds of thousands of clones, over 70% seen once. The sequencing sample was made of peripheral blood. These receptors all come from a human donor in a cohort sampled during active COVID-19. Both conserved end residues are part of each CDR3. The D gene is left open where the match is weak. Clone size is not always given. Where it is, it says once, few, many or a class for expanded clones.

D gene	clone size	J gene	V gene	CDR3 protein	CDR3 DNA
.	.	TRBJ1-2	TRBV15	CATSMGPGDVRGYTF	TGTGCCACCAGCATGGGTCCAGGGGATGTTCGGGGCTACACCTTC
TRBD1	.	TRBJ1-4	TRBV4-1	CASSDRVYEKLFF	TGCGCCAGCAGTGACAGGGTCTATGAAAAACTGTTTTTT
.	.	TRBJ2-5	TRBV12-1	CASSPCIQGQETQYF	TGTGCCAGCAGCCCATGCATCCAGGGCCAAGAGACCCAGTACTTC
.	.	TRBJ2-7	TRBV5-6	CASSRDIAEQYF	TGTGCCAGCAGCCGGGACATCGCCGAGCAGTACTTC
.	.	TRBJ1-1	TRBV19	CASSMAGWNTEAFF	TGTGCCAGTAGTATGGCAGGGTGGAACACTGAAGCTTTCTTT
TRBD1	.	TRBJ2-7	TRBV6-1	CASSEGTGKNYEQYF	TGTGCCAGCAGTGAAGGGACAGGAAAAAACTACGAGCAGTACTTC
TRBD2	.	TRBJ2-5	TRBV20-1	CSASSGGQETQYF	TGCAGTGCTAGTAGCGGGGGCCAAGAGACCCAGTACTTC
.	.	TRBJ1-6	TRBV27	CASSSESSYNSPLHF	TGTGCCAGCAGTTCGGAGAGCTCCTATAATTCACCCCTCCACTTT
.	.	TRBJ2-2	TRBV25-1	CASSDYTTGITGELFF	TGTGCCAGCAGTGATTATACCACAGGGATCACCGGGGAGCTGTTTTTT
.	.	TRBJ1-2	TRBV18	CASSQTPTENYGYTF	TGTGCCAGCTCACAAACCCCGACTGAGAACTATGGCTACACCTTC
TRBD2	.	TRBJ2-2	TRBV19	CASSILYWTSGFANTGELFF	TGTGCCAGTAGTATCCTTTATTGGACTAGCGGGTTCGCGAACACCGGGGAGCTGTTTTTT
.	.	TRBJ2-7	TRBV7-8	CASSLGGLIEGPYEQYF	TGTGCCAGCAGCTTAGGGGGTTTAATAGAGGGTCCCTACGAGCAGTACTTC
.	.	TRBJ2-4	TRBV7-2	CASSFLDRENIQYF	TGTGCCAGCAGCTTTTTAGACAGAGAAAACATTCAGTACTTC
TRBD1	few	TRBJ2-5	TRBV15	CATSSPLQGAGETQYF	TGTGCCACCAGCAGCCCACTACAGGGGGCAGGAGAGACCCAGTACTTC
.	.	TRBJ1-3	TRBV29-1	CSVRGGAGNTIYF	TGCAGCGTTAGGGGAGGCGCTGGAAACACCATATATTTT
.	.	TRBJ1-2	TRBV29-1	CSVEGGRGLYTF	TGCAGCGTTGAAGGGGGGCGCGGACTCTACACCTTC
.	.	TRBJ2-5	TRBV5-4	CASSLAPGEETQYF	TGTGCCAGCAGCTTGGCTCCGGGGGAAGAGACCCAGTACTTC
TRBD1	.	TRBJ2-5	TRBV15	CATSSGDRGYQETQYF	TGTGCCACCAGCAGTGGGGACAGGGGGTACCAAGAGACCCAGTACTTC
TRBD1	few	TRBJ2-7	TRBV7-9	CASSLRTGNFQQYF	TGTGCCAGCAGCTTAAGGACAGGGAATTTTCAGCAGTACTTC
.	few	TRBJ1-1	TRBV19	CASSFEQGNTEAFF	TGTGCCAGTAGTTTTGAACAGGGGAACACTGAAGCTTTCTTT
TRBD1	.	TRBJ1-5	TRBV28	CASSSQRTGGHQPQHF	TGTGCCAGCAGTTCCCAACGGACAGGAGGCCATCAGCCCCAGCATTTT
TRBD1	.	TRBJ1-3	TRBV28	CASRGTGVDTIYF	TGTGCCAGCAGGGGAACAGGGGTGGACACCATATATTTT
TRBD1	.	TRBJ2-7	TRBV28	CASRPGQRSSEQYF	TGTGCCAGCAGACCGGGACAGCGGTCCTCCGAGCAGTACTTC
.	.	TRBJ2-5	TRBV5-6	CASSLTGLQTQYF	TGTGCCAGCAGCTTAACAGGGCTACAGACCCAGTACTTC
.	.	TRBJ1-2	TRBV6-6	CASSYQGNYGYTF	TGTGCCAGCAGTTATCAGGGGAACTATGGCTACACCTTC
TRBD2	few	TRBJ2-1	TRBV28	CASSLWASGDRSEQFF	TGTGCCAGCAGTTTATGGGCTAGCGGGGATAGGTCTGAGCAGTTCTTC
TRBD2	.	TRBJ2-3	TRBV27	CASRRLAIDTQYF	TGTGCCAGCCGTCGACTAGCGATAGATACGCAGTATTTT
.	.	TRBJ2-3	TRBV5-1	CASSSHIGRRTDTQYF	TGCGCCAGCAGCTCCCACATCGGGAGACGCACAGATACGCAGTATTTT
.	.	TRBJ2-1	TRBV14	CASSYRDSYNEQFF	TGTGCCAGCTCCTACAGGGATTCCTACAATGAGCAGTTCTTC
TRBD1	.	TRBJ1-2	TRBV5-8	CASSLYSQGARGYTF	TGTGCCAGCAGCTTGTATTCACAGGGGGCGCGTGGCTACACCTTC
.	.	TRBJ1-1	TRBV6-5	CASRPGTTNTEAFF	TGTGCCAGCAGGCCCGGGACAACGAACACTGAAGCTTTCTTT
.	.	TRBJ2-1	TRBV6-5	CASEAGTPRNEQFF	TGTGCCAGCGAAGCCGGGACACCCAGGAATGAGCAGTTCTTC
TRBD1	few	TRBJ2-3	TRBV6-1	CASSEDRGRTDTQYF	TGTGCCAGCAGTGAAGACAGGGGGCGCACAGATACGCAGTATTTT
TRBD2	.	TRBJ2-3	TRBV2	CASSPLTSGDRDTQYF	TGTGCCAGCTCTCCCCTGACTAGCGGGGATCGGGATACGCAGTATTTT
.	.	TRBJ1-2	TRBV6-1	CASSEKGNYGYTF	TGTGCCAGCAGTGAAAAGGGGAACTATGGCTACACCTTC
TRBD1	.	TRBJ2-1	TRBV4-3	CASSRLQGFGDEQFF	TGCGCCAGCAGCCGTTTACAGGGGTTTGGGGATGAGCAGTTCTTC
.	.	TRBJ2-1	TRBV10-1	CASSEGPANEQFF	TGCGCCAGCAGTGAGGGCCCCGCTAATGAGCAGTTCTTC
TRBD2	.	TRBJ2-5	TRBV2	CASSDLGLAGGHYF	TGTGCCAGCAGTGATCTTGGACTAGCGGGGGGGCATTACTTC
.	.	TRBJ2-5	TRBV20-1	CSASELSLRETQYF	TGCAGTGCTAGTGAACTGTCCTTAAGAGAGACCCAGTACTTC
.	.	TRBJ2-1	TRBV9	CASSVGVSGDEQFF	TGTGCCAGCAGCGTAGGTGTTAGCGGCGATGAGCAGTTCTTC
.	.	TRBJ1-3	TRBV5-4	CASSSQGRAGNTIYF	TGTGCCAGCAGCTCGCAGGGTAGGGCTGGAAACACCATATATTTT
.	.	TRBJ2-1	TRBV20-1	CSAKGQATEFF	TGCAGTGCTAAGGGGCAGGCCACGGAGTTCTTC
TRBD2	once	TRBJ2-4	TRBV7-2	CASSSGTSGGTRNIQYF	TGTGCCAGCAGCTCCGGGACTAGCGGGGGTACAAGAAACATTCAGTACTTC
.	.	TRBJ1-1	TRBV10-2	CASRPFLGASVNTEAFF	TGCGCCAGCAGGCCCTTCTTGGGGGCGTCGGTGAACACTGAAGCTTTCTTT
.	.	TRBJ2-5	TRBV6-5	CASSSTGIGTQYF	TGTGCCAGCTCTAGTACTGGAATAGGGACCCAGTACTTC
.	.	TRBJ2-1	TRBV11-3	CASTPRGSNEQFF	TGTGCCAGCACCCCACGGGGTTCCAATGAGCAGTTCTTC
.	.	TRBJ2-7	TRBV19	CASSSDRLAYEQYF	TGTGCCAGTAGTTCTGACAGGCTAGCCTACGAGCAGTACTTC
.	.	TRBJ2-7	TRBV7-7	CASSPLLHSYEQYF	TGTGCTAGCAGCCCGCTGTTACACTCCTACGAGCAGTACTTC
TRBD1	many	TRBJ2-3	TRBV6-4	CASSDSGQGADTQYF	TGTGCCAGCAGTGACTCGGGACAGGGGGCAGATACGCAGTATTTT
.	.	TRBJ2-7	TRBV20-1	CSGGDEEYF	TGCAGTGGGGGCGACGAGGAGTACTTC
.	.	TRBJ1-5	TRBV7-9	CASSPQGNQPQHF	TGTGCCAGCAGCCCACAGGGTAATCAGCCCCAGCATTTT
.	.	TRBJ2-7	TRBV7-2	CASSYRDTQLYEQYF	TGTGCCAGCAGCTACCGGGACACCCAACTCTACGAGCAGTACTTC
TRBD2	.	TRBJ2-2	TRBV7-2	CASSSTSQNTGELFF	TGTGCCAGCAGCTCGACTAGCCAAAACACCGGGGAGCTGTTTTTT
TRBD2	.	TRBJ2-1	TRBV18	CASSDPSGRASNNEQFF	TGTGCCAGCTCCGATCCTAGCGGGAGGGCCTCCAACAATGAGCAGTTCTTC
.	.	TRBJ1-5	TRBV28	CASSLARQGNQPQHF	TGTGCCAGCAGTTTAGCCCGACAGGGCAATCAGCCCCAGCATTTT
TRBD2	.	TRBJ2-1	TRBV2	CASRSWGIGTSGGQDNEQFF	TGTGCCAGCAGGTCATGGGGGATCGGGACTAGCGGGGGTCAAGACAATGAGCAGTTCTTC
TRBD1	once	TRBJ1-5	TRBV19	CASSVETGGRPQHF	TGTGCCAGTAGTGTTGAGACAGGGGGCCGGCCCCAGCATTTT
.	.	TRBJ1-2	TRBV2	CASRRGAGLNYGYTF	TGTGCCAGCAGGAGGGGAGCGGGTCTAAACTATGGCTACACCTTC
.	few	TRBJ2-1	TRBV7-2	CASSLARSAVSYNEQFF	TGTGCCAGCAGCTTAGCGCGATCGGCGGTCTCCTACAATGAGCAGTTCTTC